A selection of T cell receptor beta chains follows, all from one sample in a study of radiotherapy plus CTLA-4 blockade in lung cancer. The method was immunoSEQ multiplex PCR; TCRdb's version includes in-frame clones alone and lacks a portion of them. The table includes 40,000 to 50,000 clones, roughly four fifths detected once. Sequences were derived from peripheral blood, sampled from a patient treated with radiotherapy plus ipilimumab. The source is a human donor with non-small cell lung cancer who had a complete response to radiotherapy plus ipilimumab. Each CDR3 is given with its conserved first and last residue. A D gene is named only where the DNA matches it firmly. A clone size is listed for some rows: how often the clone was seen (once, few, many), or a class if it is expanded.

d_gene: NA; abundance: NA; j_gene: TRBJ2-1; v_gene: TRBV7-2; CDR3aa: CASRRKGGAGNEQFF; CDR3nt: TGTGCCAGCAGGCGTAAGGGGGGGGCGGGGAATGAGCAGTTCTTC
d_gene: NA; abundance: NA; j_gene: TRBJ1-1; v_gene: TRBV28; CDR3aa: CASRSGPTEAFF; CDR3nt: TGTGCCAGCAGATCAGGGCCTACTGAAGCTTTCTTT
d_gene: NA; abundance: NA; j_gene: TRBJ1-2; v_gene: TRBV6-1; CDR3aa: CASSEERSYAF; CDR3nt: TGTGCCAGCAGTGAAGAACGGTCCTACGCCTTC
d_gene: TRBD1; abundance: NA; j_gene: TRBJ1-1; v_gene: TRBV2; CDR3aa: CASNPAGTGLTEAFF; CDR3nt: TGTGCCAGCAATCCCGCCGGGACAGGGCTCACTGAAGCTTTCTTT
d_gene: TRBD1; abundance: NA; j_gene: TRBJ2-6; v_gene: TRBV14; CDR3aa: CASSLSGQGARGANVLTF; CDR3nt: TGTGCCAGCAGCCTTTCCGGACAGGGGGCGCGAGGGGCCAACGTCCTGACTTTC
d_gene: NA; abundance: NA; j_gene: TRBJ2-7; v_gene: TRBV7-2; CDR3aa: CASSLGRVGSYEQYF; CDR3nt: TGTGCCAGCAGCCTAGGCAGGGTGGGCTCCTACGAGCAGTACTTC
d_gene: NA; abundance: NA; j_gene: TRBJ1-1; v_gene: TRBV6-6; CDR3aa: CASSYQTTEAFF; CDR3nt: TGTGCCAGCAGTTACCAAACAACTGAAGCTTTCTTT
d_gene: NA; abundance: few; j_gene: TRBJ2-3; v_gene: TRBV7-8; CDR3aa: CASSGGLSDTQYF; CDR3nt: TGTGCCAGCAGCGGTGGACTATCTGATACGCAGTATTTT
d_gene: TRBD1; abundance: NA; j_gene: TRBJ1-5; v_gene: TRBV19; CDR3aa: CASARQGDQPQHF; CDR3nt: TGTGCCAGTGCGAGACAGGGAGACCAGCCCCAGCATTTT
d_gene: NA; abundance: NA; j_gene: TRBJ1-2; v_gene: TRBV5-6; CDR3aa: CASSYQAGGGYTF; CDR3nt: TGTGCCAGCAGCTACCAGGCCGGGGGTGGCTACACCTTC
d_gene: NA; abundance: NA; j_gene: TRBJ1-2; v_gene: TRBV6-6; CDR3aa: CASSYSQGNGYTF; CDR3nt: TGTGCCAGCAGTTACTCGCAGGGAAATGGCTACACCTTC
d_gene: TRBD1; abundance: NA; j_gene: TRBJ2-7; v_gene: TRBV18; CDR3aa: CASSLTGARDEQYF; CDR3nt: TGTGCCAGCTCACTGACAGGGGCCAGGGACGAGCAGTACTTC
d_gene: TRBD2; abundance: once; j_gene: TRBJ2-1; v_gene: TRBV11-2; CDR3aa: CASSFGTIAPFEQFF; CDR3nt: TGTGCCAGCAGCTTCGGGACTATCGCTCCGTTCGAGCAGTTCTTC
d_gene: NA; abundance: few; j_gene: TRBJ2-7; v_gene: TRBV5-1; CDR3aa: CASSLESSYEQYF; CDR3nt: TGCGCCAGCAGCTTGGAATCATCCTACGAGCAGTACTTC
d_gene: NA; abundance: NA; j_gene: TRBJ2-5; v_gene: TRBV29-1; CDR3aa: CSVDGEIQETQYF; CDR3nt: TGCAGCGTTGACGGGGAGATCCAAGAGACCCAGTACTTC
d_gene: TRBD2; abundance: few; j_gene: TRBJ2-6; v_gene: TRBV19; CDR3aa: CASQIAGGGSGANVLTF; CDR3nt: TGTGCCAGTCAAATAGCGGGGGGGGGTTCTGGGGCCAACGTCCTGACTTTC
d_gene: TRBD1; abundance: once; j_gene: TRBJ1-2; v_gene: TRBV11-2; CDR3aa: CASSEDRGNYGYTF; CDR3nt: TGTGCCAGCAGCGAAGACAGGGGGAACTATGGCTACACCTTC
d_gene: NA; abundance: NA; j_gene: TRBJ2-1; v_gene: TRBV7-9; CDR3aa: CASSPTGLSHNEQFF; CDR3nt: TGTGCCAGCAGCCCCACAGGGCTGTCTCACAATGAGCAGTTCTTC
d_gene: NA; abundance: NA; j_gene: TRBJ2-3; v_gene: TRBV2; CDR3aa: CASSDLRAGTDTQYF; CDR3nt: TGTGCCAGCAGTGATCTGAGGGCCGGGACAGATACGCAGTATTTT
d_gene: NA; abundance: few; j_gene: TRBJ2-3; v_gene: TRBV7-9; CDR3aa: CASSHTKGAADTQYF; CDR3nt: TGTGCCAGCAGTCACACTAAAGGGGCGGCAGATACGCAGTATTTT
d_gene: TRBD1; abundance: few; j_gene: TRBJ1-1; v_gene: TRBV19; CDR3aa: CASSPTYRGLTEAFF; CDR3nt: TGTGCCAGTAGTCCAACCTACAGGGGATTAACTGAAGCTTTCTTT
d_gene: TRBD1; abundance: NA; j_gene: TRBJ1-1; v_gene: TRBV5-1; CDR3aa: CASSGPDRPDTEAFF; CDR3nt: TGCGCCAGCAGCGGACCGGACAGGCCGGACACTGAAGCTTTCTTT
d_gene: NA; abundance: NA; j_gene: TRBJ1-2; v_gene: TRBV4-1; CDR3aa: CASSQAFQGNYGYTF; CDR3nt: TGCGCCAGCAGCCAAGCCTTCCAGGGTAACTATGGCTACACCTTC
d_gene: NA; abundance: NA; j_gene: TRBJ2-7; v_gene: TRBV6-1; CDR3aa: CAGKRAGFYEQYF; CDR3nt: TGTGCCGGTAAGCGGGCCGGATTCTACGAGCAGTACTTC
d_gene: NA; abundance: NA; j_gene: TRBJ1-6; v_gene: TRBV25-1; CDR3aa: CASSDTGWYGSPLHF; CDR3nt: TGTGCCAGCAGTGATACCGGGTGGTATGGTTCACCCCTCCACTTT
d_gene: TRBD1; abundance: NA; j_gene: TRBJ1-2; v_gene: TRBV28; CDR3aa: CASSRQGGGYGYTF; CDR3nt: TGTGCCAGCAGTAGACAGGGGGGCGGCTATGGCTACACCTTC
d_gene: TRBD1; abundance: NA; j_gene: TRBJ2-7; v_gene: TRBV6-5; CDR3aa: CASSYGTGGTYEQYF; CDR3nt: TGTGCCAGCAGTTACGGGACAGGGGGGACCTACGAGCAGTACTTC
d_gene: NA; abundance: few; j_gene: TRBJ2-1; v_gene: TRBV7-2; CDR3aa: CASSLRSRASSYNEQFF; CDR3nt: TGTGCCAGCAGCTTAAGGAGTCGCGCTAGCTCCTACAATGAGCAGTTCTTC
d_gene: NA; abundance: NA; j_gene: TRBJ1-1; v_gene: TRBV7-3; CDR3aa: CASSLAGRTEAFF; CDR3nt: TGTGCCAGCAGCTTAGCAGGGAGGACTGAAGCTTTCTTT
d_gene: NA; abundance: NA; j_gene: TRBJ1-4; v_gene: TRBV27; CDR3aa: CASSRVNEKLFF; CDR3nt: TGTGCCAGCAGCCGCGTAAATGAAAAACTGTTTTTT
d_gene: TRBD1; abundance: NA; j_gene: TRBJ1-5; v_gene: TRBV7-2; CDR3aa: CASMPGQGHQPQHF; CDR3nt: TGTGCCAGCATGCCCGGACAGGGCCATCAGCCCCAGCATTTT
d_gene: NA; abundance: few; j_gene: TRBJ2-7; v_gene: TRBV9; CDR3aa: CASSPGWGTGLQYF; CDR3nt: TGTGCCAGCAGCCCCGGGTGGGGAACAGGTCTGCAGTACTTC
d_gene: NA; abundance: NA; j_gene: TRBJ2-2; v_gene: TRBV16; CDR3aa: CASSIAAPGELFF; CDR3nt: TGTGCCAGCAGCATTGCGGCCCCCGGGGAGCTGTTTTTT
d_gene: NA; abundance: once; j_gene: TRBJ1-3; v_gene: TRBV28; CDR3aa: CASKGDIGLHTIYF; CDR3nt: TGTGCCAGCAAAGGGGATATAGGGCTTCACACCATATATTTT
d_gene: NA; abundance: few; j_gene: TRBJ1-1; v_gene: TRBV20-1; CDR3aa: CSARTGVAFF; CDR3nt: TGCAGTGCTCGGACCGGGGTAGCTTTCTTT
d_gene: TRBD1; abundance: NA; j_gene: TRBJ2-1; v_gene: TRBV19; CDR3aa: CASSMGQGRYNEQFF; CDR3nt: TGTGCCAGTAGTATGGGACAGGGGAGGTACAATGAGCAGTTCTTC
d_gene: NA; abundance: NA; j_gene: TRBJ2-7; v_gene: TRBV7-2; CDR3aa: CASSLARQIPEQYF; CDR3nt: TGTGCCAGCAGCTTAGCGCGACAGATCCCCGAGCAGTACTTC
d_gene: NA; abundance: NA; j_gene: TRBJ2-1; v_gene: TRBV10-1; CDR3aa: CASSESSSGRYNEQFF; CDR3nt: TGCGCCAGCAGTGAGTCTAGTTCTGGGCGCTACAATGAGCAGTTCTTC
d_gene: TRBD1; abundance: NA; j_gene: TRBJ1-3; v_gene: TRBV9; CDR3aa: CASSVTKDRGTGNTIYF; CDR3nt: TGTGCCAGCAGCGTAACTAAGGACAGGGGAACTGGAAACACCATATATTTT
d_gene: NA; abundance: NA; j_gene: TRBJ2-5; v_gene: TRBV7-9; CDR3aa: CASSLLQSTQYF; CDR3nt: TGTGCCAGCAGCTTGTTACAGTCAACCCAGTACTTC
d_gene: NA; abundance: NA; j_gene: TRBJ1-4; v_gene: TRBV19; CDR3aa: CASSLGRANEKLFF; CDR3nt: TGTGCCAGTAGTCTGGGGCGAGCTAATGAAAAACTGTTTTTT
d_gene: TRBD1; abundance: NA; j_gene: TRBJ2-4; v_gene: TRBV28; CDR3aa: CASSFTGANIQYF; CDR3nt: TGTGCCAGCAGTTTTACAGGGGCAAACATTCAGTACTTC
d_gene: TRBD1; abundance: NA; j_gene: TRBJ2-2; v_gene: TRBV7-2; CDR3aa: CASSLQTGGKSGELFF; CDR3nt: TGTGCCAGCAGCCTCCAGACAGGGGGCAAGTCCGGGGAGCTGTTTTTT
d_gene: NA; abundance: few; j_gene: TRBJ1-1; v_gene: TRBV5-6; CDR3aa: CASSLTGNAFF; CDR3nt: TGTGCCAGCAGCTTGACAGGGAACGCTTTCTTT
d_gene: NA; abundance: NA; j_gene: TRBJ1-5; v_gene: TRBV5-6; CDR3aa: CASSGRVMSQPQHF; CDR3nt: TGTGCCAGCAGCGGCAGGGTTATGAGTCAGCCCCAGCATTTT